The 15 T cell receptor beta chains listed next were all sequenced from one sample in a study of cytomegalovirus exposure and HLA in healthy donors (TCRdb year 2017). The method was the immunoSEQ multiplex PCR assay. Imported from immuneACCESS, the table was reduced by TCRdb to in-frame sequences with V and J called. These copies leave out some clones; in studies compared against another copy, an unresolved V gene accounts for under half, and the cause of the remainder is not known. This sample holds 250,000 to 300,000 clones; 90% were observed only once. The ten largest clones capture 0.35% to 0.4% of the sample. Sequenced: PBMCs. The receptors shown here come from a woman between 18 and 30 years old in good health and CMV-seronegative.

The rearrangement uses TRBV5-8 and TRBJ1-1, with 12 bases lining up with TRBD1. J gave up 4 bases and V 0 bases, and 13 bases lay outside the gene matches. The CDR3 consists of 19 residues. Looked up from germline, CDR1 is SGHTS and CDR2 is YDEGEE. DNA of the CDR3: TGTGCCAGCAGCTTGGATCCCGGGACAGGGGGCCTCCGGGTCACTGAAGCTTTCTTT. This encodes CASSLDPGTGGLRVTEAFF.

The CDR3 sequence: CASSLADPAGEQYF. As DNA, the CDR3 is TGTGCCAGCAGCTTAGCGGACCCCGCGGGCGAGCAGTACTTC. This rearrangement joins TRBV7-2 to TRBJ2-7; tentative D call: TRBD2 (5 bases). The length of the CDR3 is 14 residues. From germline, CDR1 is SGHTA and CDR2 FQGNSA. With 0 bases removed from V and 6 bases from J, the gap between germline ends came to 12 bases.

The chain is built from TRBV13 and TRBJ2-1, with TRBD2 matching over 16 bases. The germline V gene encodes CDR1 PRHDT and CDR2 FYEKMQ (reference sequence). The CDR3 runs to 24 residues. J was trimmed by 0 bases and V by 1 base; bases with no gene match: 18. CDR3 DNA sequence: TGTGCCAGCAGCTTAGTCATGGCGGGACTAGCGGGGGGGCAGAACTTTGACTCCTACAATGAGCAGTTCTTC. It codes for CASSLVMAGLAGGQNFDSYNEQFF.

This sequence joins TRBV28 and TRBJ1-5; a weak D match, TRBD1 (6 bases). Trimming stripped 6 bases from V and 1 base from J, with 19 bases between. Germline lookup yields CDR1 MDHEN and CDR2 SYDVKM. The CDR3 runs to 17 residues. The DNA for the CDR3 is TGTGCCAGCAGCTTACTGACAGGAGGACAGAGCAATCAGCCCCAGCATTTT. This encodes CASSLLTGGQSNQPQHF.

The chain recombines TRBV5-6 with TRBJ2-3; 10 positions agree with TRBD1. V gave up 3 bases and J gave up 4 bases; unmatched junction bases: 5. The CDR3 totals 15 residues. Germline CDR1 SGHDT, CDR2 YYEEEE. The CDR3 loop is CASSSGTGVADTQYF. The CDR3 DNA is TGTGCCAGCAGCTCGGGGACAGGGGTTGCAGATACGCAGTATTTT. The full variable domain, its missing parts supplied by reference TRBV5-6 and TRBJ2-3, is DAGVTQSPTHLIKTRGQQVTLRCSPKSGHDTVSWYQQALGQGPQFIFQYYEEEERQRGNFPDRFSGHQFPNYSSELNVNALLLGDSALYLCASSSGTGVADTQYFGPGTRLTVL.

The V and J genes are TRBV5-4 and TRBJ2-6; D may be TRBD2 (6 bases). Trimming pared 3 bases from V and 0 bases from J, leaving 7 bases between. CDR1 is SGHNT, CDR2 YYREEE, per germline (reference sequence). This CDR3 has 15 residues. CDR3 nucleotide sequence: TGTGCCAGCAGCTGGCGGGACTCTGGGGCCAACGTCCTGACTTTC. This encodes CASSWRDSGANVLTF.

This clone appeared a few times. CDR3 bases: TGCGCCAGCAGAGATGGACTAGCAGATACGCAGTATTTT. Protein: CASRDGLADTQYF. The V call is TRBV10-1, the J call TRBJ2-3; 7 positions agree with TRBD2. Germline lookup yields CDR1 WNHNN and CDR2 SYGVQD (reference sequence). The CDR3 has 13 residues. V trimming: 6 bases; J trimming: 4 bases; junction bases outside the gene matches: 4.

The chain's CDR3 is CASSPWGGTEAFF. The CDR3 DNA is TGTGCCAGCAGCCCCTGGGGGGGGACTGAAGCTTTCTTT. This chain links TRBV27 with TRBJ1-1, with TRBD1 as a possible D gene (5 bases). Germline V gene lookup returns CDR1 MNHEY and CDR2 SMNVEV (reference sequence). The CDR3 is made up of 13 amino acids. Trimming took 6 bases from V and 5 from J, leaving 13 bases between them.

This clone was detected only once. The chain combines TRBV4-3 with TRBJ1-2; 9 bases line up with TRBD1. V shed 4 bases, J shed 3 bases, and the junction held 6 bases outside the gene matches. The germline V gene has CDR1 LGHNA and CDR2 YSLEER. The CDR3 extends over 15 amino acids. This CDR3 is CASSLGQGTDYGYTF. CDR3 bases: TGCGCCAGCAGCCTTGGACAGGGGACCGACTATGGCTACACCTTC.

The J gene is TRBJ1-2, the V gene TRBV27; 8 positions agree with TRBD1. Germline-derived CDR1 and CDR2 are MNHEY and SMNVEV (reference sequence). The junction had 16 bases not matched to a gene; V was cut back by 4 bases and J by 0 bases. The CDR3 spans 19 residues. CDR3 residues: CASSSTIDRGFRTNYGYTF. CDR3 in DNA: TGTGCCAGCAGTTCGACTATAGACAGGGGCTTCCGTACTAACTATGGCTACACCTTC.

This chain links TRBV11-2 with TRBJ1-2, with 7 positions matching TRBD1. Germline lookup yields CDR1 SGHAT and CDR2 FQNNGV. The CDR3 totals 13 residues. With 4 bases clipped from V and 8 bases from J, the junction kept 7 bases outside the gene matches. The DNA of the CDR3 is TGTGCCAGCAGCTATCTACAGGGGCTGGGCTACACCTTC. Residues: CASSYLQGLGYTF.

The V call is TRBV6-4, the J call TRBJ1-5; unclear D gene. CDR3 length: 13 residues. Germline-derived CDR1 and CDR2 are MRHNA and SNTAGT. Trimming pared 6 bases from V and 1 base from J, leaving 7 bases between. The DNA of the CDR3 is TGTGCCAGCAGCCTAGACAGCAATCAGCCCCAGCATTTT. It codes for CASSLDSNQPQHF.

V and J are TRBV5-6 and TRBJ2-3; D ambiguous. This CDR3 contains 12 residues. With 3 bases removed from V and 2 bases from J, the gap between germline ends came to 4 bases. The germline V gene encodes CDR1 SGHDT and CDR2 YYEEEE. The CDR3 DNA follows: TGTGCCAGCAGCTCCTACACAGATACGCAGTATTTT. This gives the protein CASSSYTDTQYF. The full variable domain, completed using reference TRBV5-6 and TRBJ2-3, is DAGVTQSPTHLIKTRGQQVTLRCSPKSGHDTVSWYQQALGQGPQFIFQYYEEEERQRGNFPDRFSGHQFPNYSSELNVNALLLGDSALYLCASSSYTDTQYFGPGTRLTVL.

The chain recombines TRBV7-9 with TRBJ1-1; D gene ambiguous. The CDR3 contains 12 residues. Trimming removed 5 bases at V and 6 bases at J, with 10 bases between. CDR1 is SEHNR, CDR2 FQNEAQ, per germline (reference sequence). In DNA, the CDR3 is TGTGCCAGCAGCCCCGTTAGCTCTGAAGCTTTCTTT. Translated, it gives CASSPVSSEAFF.

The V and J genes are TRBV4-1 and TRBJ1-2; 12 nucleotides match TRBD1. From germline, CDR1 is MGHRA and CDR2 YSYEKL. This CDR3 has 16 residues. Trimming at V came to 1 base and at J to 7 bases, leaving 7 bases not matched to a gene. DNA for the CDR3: TGCGCCAGCAGCCAAGGCCCGGGACAGGGGGCGGGTGGCTACACCTTC. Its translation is CASSQGPGQGAGGYTF.